This T cell receptor (beta chain) was documented in a study of immune cell composition in non-small cell lung cancer. Study-level results: Tumour-reactive clones were not shown to match dominant in vivo tumour clones. Clones >0.5% enriched in tumour were rarer in adenocarcinoma (around 33%) than squamous (about 80%).

TCRdb's copy holds only in-frame clones and misses some; the assay was immunoSEQ multiplex PCR. The table lists around 16,000 clones, 77% of them singletons, with around 9.7% in the top ten. As concerns this clone: Its specificity is unknown.

Normal lung was taken at the farthest possible site, at least 3 cm from tumour. The CDR3 consists of 13 residues. CDR1 and CDR2 (germline): SEHNR, FQNEAQ (reference sequence). Trimming removed 1 base from V and 1 base from J, with 4 bases in between. The same data also contributed to another study, on CD4 T cells in lung cancer. This second report adds: Neoantigen-specific CD4+ T-cell clones and TCRs were isolated from blood. Prior treatments included platinum chemotherapy, and some patients had nivolumab or pembrolizumab.

The TCR originated in a human donor with non-small cell lung cancer. The V call is TRBV7-9, the J call TRBJ1-1; unclear D gene. The sequenced sample consisted of non-adjacent lung tissue. The CDR3 DNA is TGTGCCAGCAGCTTAGAGGGGAACACTGAAGCTTTCTTT. Its protein product is CASSLEGNTEAFF.